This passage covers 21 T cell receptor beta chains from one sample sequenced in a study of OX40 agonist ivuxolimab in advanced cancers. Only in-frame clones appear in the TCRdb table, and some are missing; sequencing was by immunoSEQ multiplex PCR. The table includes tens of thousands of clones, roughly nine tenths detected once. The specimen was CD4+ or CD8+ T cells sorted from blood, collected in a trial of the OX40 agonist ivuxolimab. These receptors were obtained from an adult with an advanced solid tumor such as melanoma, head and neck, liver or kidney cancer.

CDR3 amino acids: CASRKGAGKEEANTGELFF. DNA for the CDR3: TGTGCCAGCAGGAAGGGGGCAGGGAAAGAAGAGGCGAACACCGGGGAGCTGTTTTTT. The chain is built from TRBV11-1 and TRBJ2-2; 7 bases align to TRBD1. CDR3 length: 19 residues. Germline V gene lookup returns CDR1 SGHAT and CDR2 FQDESV (reference sequence). Trimming took 6 bases from V and 0 from J; bases not matched to a gene: 16.

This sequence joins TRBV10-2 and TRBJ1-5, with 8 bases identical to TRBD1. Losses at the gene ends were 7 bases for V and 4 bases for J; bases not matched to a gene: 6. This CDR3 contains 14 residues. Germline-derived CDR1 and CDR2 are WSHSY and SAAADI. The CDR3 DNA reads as TGCGCCAGCACTTTAGGACAGGGTAATCAGCCCCAGCATTTT. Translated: CASTLGQGNQPQHF.

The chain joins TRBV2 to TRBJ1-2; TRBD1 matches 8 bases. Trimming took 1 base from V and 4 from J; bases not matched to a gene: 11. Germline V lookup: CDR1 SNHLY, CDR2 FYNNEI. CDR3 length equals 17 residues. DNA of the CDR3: TGTGCCAGCAGTGAAGACCGGGACAGGTCCTTGATCTATGGCTACACCTTC. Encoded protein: CASSEDRDRSLIYGYTF. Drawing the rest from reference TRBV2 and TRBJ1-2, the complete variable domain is EPEVTQTPSHQVTQMGQEVILRCVPISNHLYFYWYRQILGQKVEFLVSFYNNEISEKSEIFDDQFSVERPDGSNFTLKIRSTKLEDSAMYFCASSEDRDRSLIYGYTFGSGTRLTVV.

Here the CDR3 DNA reads TGTGCCAGCAGCTTTGGGACGGATAGCAATCAGCCCCAGCATTTT. This gives the protein CASSFGTDSNQPQHF. The chain employs TRBV7-8 and TRBJ1-5, with a weak D call TRBD1 (5 bases). Trimming pared 3 bases from V and 0 bases from J, leaving 9 bases between. The CDR3 is 15 residues long. Germline V gene sequence: CDR1 SGHVS, CDR2 FQNEAQ.

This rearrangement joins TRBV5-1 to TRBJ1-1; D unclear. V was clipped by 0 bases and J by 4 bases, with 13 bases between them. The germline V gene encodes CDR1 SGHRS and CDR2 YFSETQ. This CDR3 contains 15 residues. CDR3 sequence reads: CASSLAGERGTEAFF. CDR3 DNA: TGCGCCAGCAGCTTGGCCGGAGAGCGGGGCACTGAAGCTTTCTTT.

DNA of the CDR3: TGTGCCAGCTCACCCGAGGGGGCTCGTGGCTACACCTTC. Amino acids: CASSPEGARGYTF. The rearrangement uses TRBV18 and TRBJ1-2, with 7 nucleotides matching TRBD1. CDR3 length: 13 residues. Germline-derived CDR1 and CDR2 are KGHSH and LQKENI. V shed 3 bases, J shed 7 bases, and the junction held 5 bases outside the gene matches.

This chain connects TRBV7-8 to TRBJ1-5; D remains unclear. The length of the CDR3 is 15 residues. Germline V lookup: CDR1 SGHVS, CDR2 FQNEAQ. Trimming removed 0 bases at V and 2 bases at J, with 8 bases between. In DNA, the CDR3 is TGTGCCAGCAGCTTAGCACGGGTTGGCAATCAGCCCCAGCATTTT. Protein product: CASSLARVGNQPQHF.

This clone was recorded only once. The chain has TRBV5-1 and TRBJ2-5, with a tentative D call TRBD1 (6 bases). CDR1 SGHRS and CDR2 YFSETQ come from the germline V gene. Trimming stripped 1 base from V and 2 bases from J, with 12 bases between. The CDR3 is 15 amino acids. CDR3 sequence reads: CASSLLAGAQETQYF. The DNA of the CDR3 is TGCGCCAGCAGCTTGCTGGCAGGGGCGCAAGAGACCCAGTACTTC.

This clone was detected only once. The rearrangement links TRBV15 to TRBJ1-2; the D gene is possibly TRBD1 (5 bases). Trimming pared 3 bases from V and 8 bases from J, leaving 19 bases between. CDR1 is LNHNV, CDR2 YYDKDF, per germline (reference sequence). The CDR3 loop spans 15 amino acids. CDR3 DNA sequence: TGTGCCACCAGCAGGGAGGGGAGGGGAGAGGGAGGCTACACCTTC. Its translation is CATSREGRGEGGYTF. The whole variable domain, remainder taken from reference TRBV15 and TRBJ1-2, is DAMVIQNPRYQVTQFGKPVTLSCSQTLNHNVMYWYQQKSSQAPKLLFHYYDKDFNNEADTPDNFQSRRPNTSFCFLDIRSPGLGDTAMYLCATSREGRGEGGYTFGSGTRLTVV.

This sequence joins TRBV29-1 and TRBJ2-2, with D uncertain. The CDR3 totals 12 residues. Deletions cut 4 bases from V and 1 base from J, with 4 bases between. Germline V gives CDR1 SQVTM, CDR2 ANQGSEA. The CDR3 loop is CSVVLNTGELFF. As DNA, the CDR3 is TGCAGCGTTGTCTTGAACACCGGGGAGCTGTTTTTT.

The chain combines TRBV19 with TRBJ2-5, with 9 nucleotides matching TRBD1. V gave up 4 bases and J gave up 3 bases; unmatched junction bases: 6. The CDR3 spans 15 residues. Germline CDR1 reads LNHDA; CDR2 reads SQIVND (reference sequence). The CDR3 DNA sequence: TGTGCCAGTAGTAGAGGGACAGGGTTAAAAGAGACCCAGTACTTC. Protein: CASSRGTGLKETQYF.

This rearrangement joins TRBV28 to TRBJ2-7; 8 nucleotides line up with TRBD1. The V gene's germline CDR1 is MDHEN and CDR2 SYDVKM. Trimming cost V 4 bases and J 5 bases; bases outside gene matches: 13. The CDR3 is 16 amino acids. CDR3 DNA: TGTGCCAGCAGTTCCACACTCCGACAGGGGAGAAACGAGCAGTACTTC. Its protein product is CASSSTLRQGRNEQYF.

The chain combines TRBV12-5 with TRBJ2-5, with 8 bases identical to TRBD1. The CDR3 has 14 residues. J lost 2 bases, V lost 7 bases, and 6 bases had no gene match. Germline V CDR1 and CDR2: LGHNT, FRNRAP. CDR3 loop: CASAKNRGQETQYF. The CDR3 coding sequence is TGTGCTAGTGCCAAAAACAGGGGGCAAGAGACCCAGTACTTC.

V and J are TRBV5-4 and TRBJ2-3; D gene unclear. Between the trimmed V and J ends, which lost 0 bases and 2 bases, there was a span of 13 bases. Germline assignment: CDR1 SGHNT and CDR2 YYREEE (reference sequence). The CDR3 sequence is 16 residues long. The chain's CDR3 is CASSLGSQHYTDTQYF. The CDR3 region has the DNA TGTGCCAGCAGCTTGGGGTCACAGCACTACACAGATACGCAGTATTTT. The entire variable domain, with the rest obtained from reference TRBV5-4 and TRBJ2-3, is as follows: ETGVTQSPTHLIKTRGQQVTLRCSSQSGHNTVSWYQQALGQGPQFIFQYYREEENGRGNFPPRFSGLQFPNYSSELNVNALELDDSALYLCASSLGSQHYTDTQYFGPGTRLTVL.

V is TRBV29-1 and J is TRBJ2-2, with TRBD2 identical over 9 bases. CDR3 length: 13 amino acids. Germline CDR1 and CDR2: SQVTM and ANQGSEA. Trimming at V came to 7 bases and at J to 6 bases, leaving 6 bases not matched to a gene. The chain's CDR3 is CSGGVAGAGELFF. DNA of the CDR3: TGCAGCGGAGGAGTAGCGGGAGCCGGGGAGCTGTTTTTT.

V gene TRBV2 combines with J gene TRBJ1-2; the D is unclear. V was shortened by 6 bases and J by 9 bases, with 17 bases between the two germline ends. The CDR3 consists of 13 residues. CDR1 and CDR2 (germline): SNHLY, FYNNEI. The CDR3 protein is CASSAVFVVSYTF. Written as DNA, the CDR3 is TGTGCCAGCAGCGCCGTGTTCGTGGTGAGCTACACCTTC.

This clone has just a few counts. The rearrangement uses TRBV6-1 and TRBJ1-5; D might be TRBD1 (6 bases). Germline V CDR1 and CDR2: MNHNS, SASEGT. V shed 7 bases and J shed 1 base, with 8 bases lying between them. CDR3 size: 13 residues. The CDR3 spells CASTRGSNQPQHF. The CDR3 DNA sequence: TGTGCCAGCACCAGGGGAAGCAATCAGCCCCAGCATTTT.

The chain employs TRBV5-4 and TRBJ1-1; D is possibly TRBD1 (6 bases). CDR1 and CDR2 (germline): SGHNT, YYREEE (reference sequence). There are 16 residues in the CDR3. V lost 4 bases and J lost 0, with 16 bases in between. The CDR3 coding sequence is TGTGCCAGCAGCCTCGGGACACTGGGCCTGAACACTGAAGCTTTCTTT. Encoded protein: CASSLGTLGLNTEAFF.

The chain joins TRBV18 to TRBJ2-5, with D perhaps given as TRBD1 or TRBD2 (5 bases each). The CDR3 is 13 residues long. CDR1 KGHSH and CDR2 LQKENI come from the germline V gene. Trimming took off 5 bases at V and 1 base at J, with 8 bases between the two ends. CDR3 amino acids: CASSLGVQETQYF. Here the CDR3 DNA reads TGTGCCAGCTCATTGGGGGTCCAAGAGACCCAGTACTTC.

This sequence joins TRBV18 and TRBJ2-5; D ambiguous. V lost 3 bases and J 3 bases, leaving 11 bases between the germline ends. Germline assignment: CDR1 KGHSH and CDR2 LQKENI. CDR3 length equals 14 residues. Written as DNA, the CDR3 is TGTGCCAGCTCACCGCGGCGCAAAGAAGAGACCCAGTACTTC. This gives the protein CASSPRRKEETQYF. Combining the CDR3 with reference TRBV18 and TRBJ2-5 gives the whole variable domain NAGVMQNPRHLVRRRGQEARLRCSPMKGHSHVYWYRQLPEEGLKFMVYLQKENIIDESGMPKERFSAEFPKEGPSILRIQQVVRGDSAAYFCASSPRRKEETQYFGPGTRLLVL.

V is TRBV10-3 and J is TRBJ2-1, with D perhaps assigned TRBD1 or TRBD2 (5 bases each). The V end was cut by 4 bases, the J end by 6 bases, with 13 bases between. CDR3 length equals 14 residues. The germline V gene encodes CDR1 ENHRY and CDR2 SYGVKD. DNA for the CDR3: TGTGCCATCAGTGGGGGACGCAGGATCAATGAGCAGTTCTTC. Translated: CAISGGRRINEQFF.